These 22 T cell receptor beta chains came from one sample sequenced in a study of shared T cell receptors in the human thymus. Measured with immunoSEQ multiplex PCR; TCRdb has only the in-frame clones, and not every one. The table has about 660,000 clones, around 87% seen once. The same specimen was also included in a second study, on human thymus T cells.

Sequencing input: thymocytes. All receptors derive from a boy under two years old with a congenital heart defect.

The chain has TRBV10-2 and TRBJ2-5, with D hard to call. The CDR3 consists of 15 residues. V lost 8 bases to trimming and J lost 2 bases, with 18 bases between them. The V gene's germline CDR1 is WSHSY and CDR2 SAAADI. The CDR3 spells CASAKPDCAQETQYF. CDR3 bases: TGCGCCAGCGCAAAACCTGACTGCGCGCAAGAGACCCAGTACTTC.

As to this clone: One junction end disagrees with the germline gene, perhaps due to a read error. This chain connects TRBV7-7 to TRBJ2-5; a possible D gene is TRBD1 (6 bases). The CDR3 is 18 residues long. Germline values: CDR1 SSHAT, CDR2 FNYEAQ (reference sequence). The CDR3 DNA follows: TGTGCTAGCAGCGACAAACCTCCCCCAGGGGTGTCAGAAGAGACCCAGTACTTC. Amino acid sequence: CASSDKPPPGVSEETQYF.

This chain links TRBV29-1 with TRBJ2-3; perhaps TRBD2 as D (7 bases). With 6 bases removed from V and 4 bases from J, the gap between germline ends came to 14 bases. This CDR3 contains 13 residues. Germline CDR1 SQVTM, CDR2 ANQGSEA. CDR3: CSVCPGGPDTQYF. CDR3 in DNA: TGCAGCGTGTGCCCGGGGGGCCCAGATACGCAGTATTTT.

This rearrangement joins TRBV5-1 to TRBJ2-3; 11 nucleotides agree with TRBD2. The V segment lost 1 base and the J segment 1 base; nucleotides outside the gene matches: 2. Germline CDR1 is SGHRS and CDR2 is YFSETQ. CDR3 length: 16 residues. CDR3 protein: CASSLMGLAGTDTQYF. The CDR3 DNA follows: TGCGCCAGCAGCTTGATGGGACTAGCGGGCACAGATACGCAGTATTTT.

This clone came up once. This chain joins TRBV30 and TRBJ2-7; 8 nucleotides match TRBD2. Germline CDR1 GTSNPN, CDR2 SVGIG (reference sequence). The CDR3 covers 14 residues. J gave up 3 bases and V 3 bases, and 7 bases lay outside the gene matches. The CDR3 region is CAWRRREGFYEQYF. CDR3 nucleotides: TGTGCCTGGAGAAGACGGGAGGGCTTCTACGAGCAGTACTTC.

This clone has only one observation. V and J are TRBV2 and TRBJ2-1, with 9 bases matching TRBD2. Germline V gene lookup returns CDR1 SNHLY and CDR2 FYNNEI. The CDR3 loop spans 14 amino acids. The V gene end was trimmed by 5 bases and the J gene end by 4 bases; junction bases not matched to a gene: 3. DNA for the CDR3: TGTGCCAGCAGTCCTAGCGGGATGTACAATGAGCAGTTCTTC. It encodes CASSPSGMYNEQFF.

The chain has TRBV6-1 and TRBJ2-3, with TRBD2 matching over 9 bases. The CDR3 contains 14 residues. The V and J ends lost 10 bases and 6 bases, in that order; junction bases with no gene match: 11. Germline V gene sequence: CDR1 MNHNS, CDR2 SASEGT. The CDR3 DNA reads TGTGCCACCGTCGGGGCGGGAGGGTCGGATACGCAGTATTTT. Its protein is CATVGAGGSDTQYF.

The genes are TRBV6-5 and TRBJ2-7; 7 nucleotides match TRBD2. Germline-derived CDR1 and CDR2 are MNHEY and SVGAGI. This CDR3 has 14 amino acids. Trimming removed 8 bases from V and 2 bases from J; junction bases left unmatched: 9. The DNA of the CDR3 is TGTGCCAGCTCCCTAGCGGAAAGCCCCTACGAGCAGTACTTC. Translated, it gives CASSLAESPYEQYF.

This clone was observed once. V is TRBV19 and J is TRBJ2-1; 7 bases align to TRBD2. Germline loops: CDR1 LNHDA, CDR2 SQIVND (reference sequence). The CDR3 contains 16 residues. With 5 bases clipped from V and 8 bases from J, the junction kept 15 bases outside the gene matches. The CDR3, as DNA: TGTGCCAGTAGTCCCTCCAGGGCGGGAGCATTCGATGAGCAGTTCTTC. As protein: CASSPSRAGAFDEQFF.

The genes are TRBV7-9 and TRBJ2-7, with 8 bases fitting TRBD1. The germline gives CDR1 SEHNR, CDR2 FQNEAQ (reference sequence). The trim removed 6 bases at V and 2 bases at J, leaving 9 bases unmatched. The CDR3 spans 15 residues. This CDR3 reads CASRISGGAPYEQYF. CDR3 in DNA: TGTGCCAGCAGGATCTCAGGGGGCGCCCCCTACGAGCAGTACTTC.

A note on this clone: This sample includes further DNA sequences coding for the same CDR3. V is TRBV28 and J is TRBJ2-1; D ambiguous. The CDR3 is 14 amino acids. V was clipped by 5 bases and J by 4 bases, with 12 bases between them. Per the germline V gene, CDR1 is MDHEN and CDR2 is SYDVKM. The DNA of the CDR3 is TGTGCCAGCAGTCGACCCGGGTCATACAATGAGCAGTTCTTC. As protein: CASSRPGSYNEQFF.

The rearrangement uses TRBV27 and TRBJ2-7, with 7 bases matching TRBD2. The V segment lost 7 bases and the J segment 7 bases; nucleotides outside the gene matches: 10. The CDR3 covers 13 residues. Per germline, CDR1 MNHEY and CDR2 SMNVEV (reference sequence). CDR3 residues: CASILSPGGEQYF. The DNA for the CDR3 is TGTGCCAGCATCCTTTCCCCCGGGGGGGAGCAGTACTTC.

The gene calls are TRBV27 and TRBJ1-4, with 11 bases that match TRBD1. The CDR3 has 15 residues. The V segment lost 7 bases and the J segment 8 bases; nucleotides outside the gene matches: 9. Germline V CDR1 and CDR2: MNHEY, SMNVEV (reference sequence). The chain's CDR3 is CASTSPGTGGEKLFF. The CDR3 DNA reads as TGTGCCAGCACCTCGCCCGGGACAGGGGGAGAAAAACTGTTTTTT.

This chain joins TRBV27 and TRBJ2-1; TRBD2 aligns across 8 bases. With 5 bases clipped from V and 5 bases from J, the junction kept 11 bases outside the gene matches. CDR1 and CDR2 (germline): MNHEY, SMNVEV (reference sequence). The CDR3 covers 16 residues. In DNA, the CDR3 is TGTGCCAGCAGTCCCCGTCGGGAGGGCCACAACAATGAGCAGTTCTTC. This gives the protein CASSPRREGHNNEQFF.

The chain recombines TRBV13 with TRBJ2-1; 10 nucleotides match TRBD2. V shed 7 bases and J 8 bases; nucleotides not matched to a gene: 17. The CDR3 consists of 17 residues. Germline V gene data show CDR1 as PRHDT and CDR2 as FYEKMQ (reference sequence). The CDR3 bases are TGTGCCAGCAACCCTATTCTAGCGGGGGATCTGATCGATGAGCAGTTCTTC. The encoded protein is CASNPILAGDLIDEQFF.

This clone has a single count. The CDR3 nucleotides are TGTGCCAGCAGCTTAGCAGGGGGGGCGCGGGGCTACACCTTC. It encodes CASSLAGGARGYTF. The gene calls are TRBV7-6 and TRBJ1-2, with D possibly being TRBD1 (6 bases). The length of the CDR3 is 14 residues. The germline CDR1 and CDR2 sequences are SGHVS and FNYEAQ. Trimming left V 0 bases short and J 8 bases short, with 13 bases between.

The V and J genes are TRBV14 and TRBJ2-7; D possibly corresponds to TRBD2 (5 bases). The ends were cut back, 3 bases at V and 0 bases at J, with 12 bases in the middle. Germline V lookup: CDR1 SGHDN, CDR2 FVKESK. This CDR3 contains 15 residues. The CDR3 nucleotides read TGTGCCAGCAGCCATAGCGCGCACTCCTCCTACGAGCAGTACTTC. It yields the protein CASSHSAHSSYEQYF.

The CDR3 loop is CASSDSVGGAPGNTIYF. The CDR3 nucleotides read TGTGCCAGCAGTGACTCCGTCGGGGGGGCGCCGGGAAACACCATATATTTT. The chain joins TRBV6-4 to TRBJ1-3; D possibly corresponds to TRBD1 (6 bases). CDR3 size: 17 residues. Germline lookup yields CDR1 MRHNA and CDR2 SNTAGT. With 0 bases removed from V and 4 bases from J, the gap between germline ends came to 16 bases.

The sample holds one count of this clone. V gene TRBV18 combines with J gene TRBJ1-2; TRBD1 aligns across 8 bases. Germline assignment: CDR1 KGHSH and CDR2 LQKENI. The junction had 4 bases not matched to a gene; V was cut back by 4 bases and J by 3 bases. This CDR3 has 14 amino acids. Here the CDR3 reads CASSLWTGHYGYTF. Here the CDR3 DNA reads TGTGCCAGCTCACTCTGGACAGGGCACTATGGCTACACCTTC. The full variable domain, its missing parts supplied by reference TRBV18 and TRBJ1-2, is NAGVMQNPRHLVRRRGQEARLRCSPMKGHSHVYWYRQLPEEGLKFMVYLQKENIIDESGMPKERFSAEFPKEGPSILRIQQVVRGDSAAYFCASSLWTGHYGYTFGSGTRLTVV.

V is TRBV7-2 and J is TRBJ2-7, with D tentatively TRBD2 (6 bases). Germline lookup yields CDR1 SGHTA and CDR2 FQGNSA. CDR3 size: 14 residues. V was cut by 3 bases and J by 2 bases, with 11 bases left in between. CDR3 sequence: CASSLTGVPYEQYF. CDR3 sequence (DNA): TGTGCCAGCAGCTTGACGGGAGTGCCCTACGAGCAGTACTTC.

V and J are TRBV4-3 and TRBJ1-2; D gene ambiguous. V shed 5 bases and J shed 4 bases, with 14 bases lying between them. Per the germline V gene, CDR1 is LGHNA and CDR2 is YSLEER. The CDR3 spans 14 residues. The CDR3 is CASSDNGIFYGYTF. CDR3 nucleotide sequence: TGCGCCAGCAGCGACAACGGAATCTTCTATGGCTACACCTTC.

In its sample, this clone was seen once. The V call is TRBV19, the J call TRBJ2-1; 8 positions agree with TRBD1. The CDR3 extends over 13 amino acids. J gave up 7 bases and V 10 bases, and 9 bases lay outside the gene matches. CDR1 LNHDA and CDR2 SQIVND come from the germline V gene (reference sequence). In DNA, the CDR3 is TGTGCCACCCCCCGACAGGGGCGGAATGAGCAGTTCTTC. This sequence encodes CATPRQGRNEQFF.